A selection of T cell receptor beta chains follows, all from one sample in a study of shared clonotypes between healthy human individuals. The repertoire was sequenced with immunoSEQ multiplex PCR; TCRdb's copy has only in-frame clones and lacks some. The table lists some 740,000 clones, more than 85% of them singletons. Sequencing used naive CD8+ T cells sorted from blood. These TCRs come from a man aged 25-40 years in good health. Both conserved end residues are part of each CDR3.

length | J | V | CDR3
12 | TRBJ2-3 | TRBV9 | CASNPTTDTQYF
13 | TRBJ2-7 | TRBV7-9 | CASSPRDRYEQYF
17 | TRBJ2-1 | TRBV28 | CASNNPTNRDYDNEQFF
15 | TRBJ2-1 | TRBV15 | CATSRVQSSYNEQFF
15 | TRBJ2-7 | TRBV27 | CASSLYGTYGGEQYF
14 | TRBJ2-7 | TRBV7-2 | CASSLPTGPYEQYF
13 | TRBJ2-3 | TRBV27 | CASSFGGGYTQYF
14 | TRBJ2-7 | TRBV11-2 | CASSLSGNSYEQYF
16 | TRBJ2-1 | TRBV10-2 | CASSVVPVPPYNEQFF
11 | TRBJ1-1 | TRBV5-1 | CASSGNTEAFF
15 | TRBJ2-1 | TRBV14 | CASSLWTSGPNEQFF
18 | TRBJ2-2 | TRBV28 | CASSLNQGALSNTGELFF
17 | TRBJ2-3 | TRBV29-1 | CSVEGPGVFSDTDTQYF
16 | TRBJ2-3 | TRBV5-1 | CASSLERQGARDTQYF
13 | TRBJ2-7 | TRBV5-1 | CASRVGGLDEQYF
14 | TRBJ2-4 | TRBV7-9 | CASSGSLSGNIQYF
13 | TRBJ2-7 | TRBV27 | CASSLRGSYEQYF
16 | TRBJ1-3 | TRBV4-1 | CASSQAEQGAGNTIYF
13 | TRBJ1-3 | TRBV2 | CATLGGPGNTIYF
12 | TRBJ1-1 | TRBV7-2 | CASSSDLRYAFF
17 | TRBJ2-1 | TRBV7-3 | CASSLGPGDVYYNEQFF
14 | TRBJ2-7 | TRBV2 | CASSAPGLVYEQYF
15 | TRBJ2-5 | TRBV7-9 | CASSPLRGPQETQYF
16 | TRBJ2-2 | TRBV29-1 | CSVKKVAGGETGELFF